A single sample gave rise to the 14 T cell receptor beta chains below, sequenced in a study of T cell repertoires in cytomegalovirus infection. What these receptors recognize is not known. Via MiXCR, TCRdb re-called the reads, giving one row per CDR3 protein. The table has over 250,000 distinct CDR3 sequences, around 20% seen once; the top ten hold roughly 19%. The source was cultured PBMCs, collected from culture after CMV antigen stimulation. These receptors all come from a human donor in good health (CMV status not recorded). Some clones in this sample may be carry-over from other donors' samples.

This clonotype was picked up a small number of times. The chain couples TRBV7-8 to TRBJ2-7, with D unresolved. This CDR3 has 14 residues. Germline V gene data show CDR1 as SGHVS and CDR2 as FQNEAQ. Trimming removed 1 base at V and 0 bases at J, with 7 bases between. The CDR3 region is CASSLEGFSYEQYV. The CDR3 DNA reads TGTGCCAGCAGCTTAGAAGGTTTCTCCTACGAGCAGTACGTC.

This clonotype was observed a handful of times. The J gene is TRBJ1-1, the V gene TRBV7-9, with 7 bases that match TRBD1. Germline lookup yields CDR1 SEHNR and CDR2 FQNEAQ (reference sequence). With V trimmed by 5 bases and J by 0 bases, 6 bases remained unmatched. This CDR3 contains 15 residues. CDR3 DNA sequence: TGTGCCAGCAGCGCCCAGACAGGGATGAACACTGAAGCTTTCTTT. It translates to CASSAQTGMNTEAFF.

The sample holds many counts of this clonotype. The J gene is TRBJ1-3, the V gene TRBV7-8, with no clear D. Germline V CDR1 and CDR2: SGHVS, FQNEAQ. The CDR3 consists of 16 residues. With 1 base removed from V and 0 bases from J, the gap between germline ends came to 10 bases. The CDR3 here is CASSLVPGSSGNTIYF. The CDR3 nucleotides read TGTGCCAGCAGCTTAGTGCCCGGATCCTCTGGAAACACCATATATTTT.

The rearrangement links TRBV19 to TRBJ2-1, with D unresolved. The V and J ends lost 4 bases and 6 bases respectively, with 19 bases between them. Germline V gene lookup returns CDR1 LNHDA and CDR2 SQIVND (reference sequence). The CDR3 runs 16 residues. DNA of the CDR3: TGTGCCAGTAGTAGATCGGTGGCTAAAGGCCGCAATGAGCAGTTCTTC. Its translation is CASSRSVAKGRNEQFF.

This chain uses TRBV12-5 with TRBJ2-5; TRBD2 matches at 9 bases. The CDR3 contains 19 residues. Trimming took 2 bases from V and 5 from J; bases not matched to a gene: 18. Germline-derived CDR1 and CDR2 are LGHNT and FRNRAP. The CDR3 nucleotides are TGTGCTAGTGGTTTGACCCCCTCGCGGGAGGGCACTACATGGGAGACCCAGTACTTC. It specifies CASGLTPSREGTTWETQYF.

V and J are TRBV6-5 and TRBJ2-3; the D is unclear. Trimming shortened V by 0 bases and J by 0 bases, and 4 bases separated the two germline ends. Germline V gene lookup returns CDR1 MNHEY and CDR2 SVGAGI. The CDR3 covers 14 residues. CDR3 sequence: CASSYSASTDTQYF. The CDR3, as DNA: TGTGCCAGCAGTTACTCGGCCAGCACAGATACGCAGTATTTT.

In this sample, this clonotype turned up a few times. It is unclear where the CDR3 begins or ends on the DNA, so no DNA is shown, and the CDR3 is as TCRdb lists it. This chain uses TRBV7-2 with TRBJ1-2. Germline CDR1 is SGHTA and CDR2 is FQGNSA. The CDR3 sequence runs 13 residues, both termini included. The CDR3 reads CASSLAFGEGYTF.

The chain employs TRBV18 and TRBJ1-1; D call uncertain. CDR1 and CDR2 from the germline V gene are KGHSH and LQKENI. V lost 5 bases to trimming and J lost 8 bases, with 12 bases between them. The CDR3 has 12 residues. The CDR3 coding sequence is TGTGCCAGCTCAACCGGACTCAACGAAGCTTTCTTT. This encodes CASSTGLNEAFF. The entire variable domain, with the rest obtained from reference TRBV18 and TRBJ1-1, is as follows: NAGVMQNPRHLVRRRGQEARLRCSPMKGHSHVYWYRQLPEEGLKFMVYLQKENIIDESGMPKERFSAEFPKEGPSILRIQQVVRGDSAAYFCASSTGLNEAFFGQGTRLTVV.

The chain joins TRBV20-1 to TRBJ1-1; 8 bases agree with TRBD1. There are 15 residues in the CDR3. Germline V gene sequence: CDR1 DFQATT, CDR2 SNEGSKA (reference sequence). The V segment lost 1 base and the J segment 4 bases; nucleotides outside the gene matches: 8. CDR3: CSARARGLRGTEAFF. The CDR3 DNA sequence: TGCAGTGCTAGAGCCAGGGGGCTAAGGGGCACTGAAGCTTTCTTT.

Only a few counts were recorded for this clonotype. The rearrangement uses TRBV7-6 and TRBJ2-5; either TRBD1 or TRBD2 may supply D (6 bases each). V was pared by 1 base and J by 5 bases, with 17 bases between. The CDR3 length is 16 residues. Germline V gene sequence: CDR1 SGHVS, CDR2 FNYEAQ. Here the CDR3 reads CASSLVLSGGGETQYF. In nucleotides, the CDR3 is TGTGCCAGCAGCTTAGTTCTGTCCGGGGGCGGGGAGACCCAGTACTTC. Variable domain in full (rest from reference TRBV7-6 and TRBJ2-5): GAGVSQSPRYKVTKRGQDVALRCDPISGHVSLYWYRQALGQGPEFLTYFNYEAQQDKSGLPNDRFSAERPEGSISTLTIQRTEQRDSAMYRCASSLVLSGGGETQYFGPGTRLLVL.

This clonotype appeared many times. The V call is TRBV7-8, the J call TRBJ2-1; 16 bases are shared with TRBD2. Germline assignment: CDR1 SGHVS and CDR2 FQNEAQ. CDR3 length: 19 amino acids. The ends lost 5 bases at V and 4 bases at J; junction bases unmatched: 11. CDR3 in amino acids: CASSPRGLAGGPWYNEQFF. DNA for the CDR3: TGTGCCAGCAGCCCGAGGGGACTAGCGGGAGGGCCATGGTACAATGAGCAGTTCTTC.

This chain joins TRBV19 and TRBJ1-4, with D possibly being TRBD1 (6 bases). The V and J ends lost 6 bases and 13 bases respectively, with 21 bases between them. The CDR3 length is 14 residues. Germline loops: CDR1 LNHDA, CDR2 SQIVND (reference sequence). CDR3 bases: TGTGCCAGTAGCTTGACAGGTCGGTTTTCGGGACTGTTTTTT. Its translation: CASSLTGRFSGLFF.

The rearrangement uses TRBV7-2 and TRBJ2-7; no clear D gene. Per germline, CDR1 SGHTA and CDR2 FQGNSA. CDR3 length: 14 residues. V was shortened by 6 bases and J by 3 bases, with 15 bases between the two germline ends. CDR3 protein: CASRMDDMNYEQYF. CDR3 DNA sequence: TGTGCCAGCAGGATGGACGACATGAACTACGAGCAGTACTTC.

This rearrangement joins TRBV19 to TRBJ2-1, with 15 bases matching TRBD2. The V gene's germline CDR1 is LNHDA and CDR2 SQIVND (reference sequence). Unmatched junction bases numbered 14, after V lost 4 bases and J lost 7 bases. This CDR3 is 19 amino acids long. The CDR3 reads CASSSWTSGRAMVANEQFF. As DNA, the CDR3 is TGTGCCAGTAGTAGCTGGACTAGCGGGAGGGCCATGGTTGCGAATGAGCAGTTCTTC.